This T cell receptor (beta chain) appears in the sequencing data of a study of T cell repertoires in cytomegalovirus infection. General observations from the study: In two of eight donors, the top clonotype was HLA-C-restricted CMV-specific. Carriers of CMV and the relevant HLA type were discriminated by public TCR beta frequency.

CDR1 is MNHNS, CDR2 SASEGT, per germline. This CDR3 spans 13 amino acids. Trimming shortened V by 7 bases and J by 5 bases, and 12 bases separated the two germline ends. TCRdb passed the reads through MiXCR, listing each CDR3 protein once. The data contain nearly 700,000 distinct CDR3 sequences, around 35% of them seen just once; the ten biggest clones take up about 20%. As concerns this clonotype: The antigen is undetermined.

The sample in question was cultured PBMCs, obtained from culture after CMV antigen stimulation. The TCR was taken from a human donor in good health (CMV status not recorded). Some clones in this sample may be carry-over from other donors' samples. The V call is TRBV6-1, the J call TRBJ1-5; D gene unclear. CDR3 region: CASIYASDQPQHF. The CDR3 bases are TGTGCCAGCATCTATGCCTCCGATCAGCCCCAGCATTTT.